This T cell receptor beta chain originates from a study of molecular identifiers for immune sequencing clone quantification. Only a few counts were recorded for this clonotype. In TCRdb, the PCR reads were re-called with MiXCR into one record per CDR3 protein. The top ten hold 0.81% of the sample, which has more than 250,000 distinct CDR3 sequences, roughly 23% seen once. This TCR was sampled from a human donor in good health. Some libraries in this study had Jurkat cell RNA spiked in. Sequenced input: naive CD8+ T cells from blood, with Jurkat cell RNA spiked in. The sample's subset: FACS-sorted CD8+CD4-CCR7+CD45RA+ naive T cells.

Here the CDR3 DNA reads TGCGCCAGCAGCCCCTCATGGCTGACTAGCGGGGGGGCCACCTACAATGAGCAGTTCTTC. Its translation is CASSPSWLTSGGATYNEQFF. V and J are TRBV4-3 and TRBJ2-1, with 14 bases matching TRBD2. Germline trimming cut 4 bases from V and 2 bases from J; bases unmatched to any gene: 13. CDR3 length: 20 amino acids. Germline CDR1 LGHNA, CDR2 YSLEER.